This is a list of T cell receptor beta chains from one sample in a study of OX40 agonist ivuxolimab in advanced cancers. Data came from immunoSEQ multiplex PCR; TCRdb stores just in-frame clones and leaves some out. The repertoire holds 66,000 or so clones, about 90% seen once, with around 2% in the top ten. The sample in question was CD4+ or CD8+ T cells sorted from blood, obtained in a trial of the OX40 agonist ivuxolimab. These receptors were collected from an adult with an advanced solid tumor such as melanoma, head and neck, liver or kidney cancer. The CDR3 runs from the conserved cysteine through the conserved F or W. A D gene is named only where the DNA matches it firmly. Some rows have no size entry. The others give once, few or many, or a class for an expanded clone.

d_gene,abundance,j_gene,v_gene,CDR3nt,CDR3aa
NA,NA,TRBJ2-7,TRBV27,TGTGCCAGCGCCGTCGGTACTAGCCGCTCCTACGAGCAGTACTTC,CASAVGTSRSYEQYF
NA,few,TRBJ1-5,TRBV27,TGTGCCAGCAGTTTATCAAACCCAGGGGGCAATCAGCCCCAGCATTTT,CASSLSNPGGNQPQHF
NA,NA,TRBJ1-5,TRBV6-5,TGTGCCAGCAGTTACGGGCAGGGCAATCAGCCCCAGCATTTT,CASSYGQGNQPQHF
NA,NA,TRBJ1-1,TRBV25-1,TGTGCCAGCAGTGACTCAGGGAGGACTGAAGCTTTCTTT,CASSDSGRTEAFF
NA,NA,TRBJ1-6,TRBV5-1,TGCGCCAGCAGCTTTGGAGCCGCTGGAAAAAATTCACCCCTCCACTTT,CASSFGAAGKNSPLHF
NA,NA,TRBJ2-2,TRBV5-6,TGTGCCAGCAGCTTGTATGGACAGAACACCGGGGAGCTGTTTTTT,CASSLYGQNTGELFF
TRBD1,NA,TRBJ1-3,TRBV13,TGTGCCAGCAGCCTTACAGGACAGGGAGAAAACACCATATATTTT,CASSLTGQGENTIYF
TRBD1,NA,TRBJ1-1,TRBV2,TGTGCCAGCAGGGACACCCCAGGGGGCCGGATTGAAGCTTTCTTT,CASRDTPGGRIEAFF
NA,NA,TRBJ2-7,TRBV6-5,TGTGCCAGCAACGTGGACCGTAGCTCCTACGAGCAGTACTTC,CASNVDRSSYEQYF
TRBD2,NA,TRBJ2-3,TRBV11-1,TGTGCCAGCAGCCTGGGACTAGCGGCTTTCACAGATACGCAGTATTTT,CASSLGLAAFTDTQYF
TRBD2,NA,TRBJ2-7,TRBV6-5,TGTGCCAGCAGCCGACTAGCGGGAGCCTACGAGCAGTACTTC,CASSRLAGAYEQYF
NA,NA,TRBJ1-3,TRBV7-2,TGTGCCAGCAGCTTAGCGGCGGGGGGACTGCCCGGAAACACCATATATTTT,CASSLAAGGLPGNTIYF
NA,NA,TRBJ2-1,TRBV30,TGTGCCTGGGAGGGCGACGACTACAATGAGCAGTTCTTC,CAWEGDDYNEQFF
TRBD1,NA,TRBJ1-1,TRBV9,TGTGCCAGCAGCGTAGGAGGGGGCGACAGGGGTGCTTTCTTT,CASSVGGGDRGAFF
NA,once,TRBJ1-5,TRBV2,TGTGCCAGCAGTGGGCAAGGCAGCCATCAGCCCCAGCATTTT,CASSGQGSHQPQHF
NA,NA,TRBJ1-1,TRBV19,TGTGCCAGTAGATATAAGGGATCCTCTGAAGCTTTCTTT,CASRYKGSSEAFF
NA,NA,TRBJ1-5,TRBV6-4,TGTGCCAGCAGCGACGGGGGTACTCAGCCCCAGCATTTT,CASSDGGTQPQHF
TRBD1,NA,TRBJ1-2,TRBV28,TGTGCCAGCACCTGGGATAGGGGGCGTTCTGGCTACACCTTC,CASTWDRGRSGYTF
NA,NA,TRBJ1-1,TRBV27,TGTGCCAGCAGTTTTGACAGGAACACTGAAGCTTTCTTT,CASSFDRNTEAFF
NA,NA,TRBJ2-5,TRBV11-2,TGTGCCAGCAGCTATCCTCATTCCCTTGGGTGGGAGACCCAGTACTTC,CASSYPHSLGWETQYF
NA,NA,TRBJ2-7,TRBV10-3,TGTGCCATCAGAGCATTAAGCTCCTACGAGCAGTACTTC,CAIRALSSYEQYF
NA,NA,TRBJ1-2,TRBV5-1,TGCGCCAGCAGCTTGGGCCCAGGGGCGGGCTATGGCTACACCTTC,CASSLGPGAGYGYTF
TRBD1,NA,TRBJ1-2,TRBV19,TGTGCCGGGACAGGGGGCGCGGTTTCTGGCTACACCTTC,CAGTGGAVSGYTF
NA,NA,TRBJ2-3,TRBV7-9,TGTGCCAGCATCCACTTACAGGGGAGGGCAGATACGCAGTATTTT,CASIHLQGRADTQYF
NA,NA,TRBJ2-5,TRBV27,TGTGCCAGCAGAACCCAGGGGTTTCCGGAGACCCAGTACTTC,CASRTQGFPETQYF
TRBD2,NA,TRBJ2-3,TRBV5-6,TGTGCCAGCAGCCCTAGCGGGGCCGGGACAGATACGCAGTATTTT,CASSPSGAGTDTQYF